Each of the 8 T cell receptor beta chains below was sequenced from the same sample in a study of patients and donors after allogeneic stem cell transplantation (dated by TCRdb to the early 2020s). Library preparation employed RT-PCR. Sequencing used a NextSeq 550. The public reads were run again by TCRdb, first through fastp at Q25 and then through MiXCR, and only productive beta chains were kept. A single entry per CDR3 protein holds the most common genes and DNA from its merged rows. This sample comprises over 130,000 distinct CDR3 sequences, roughly two fifths of them detected only once. Together, the top ten hold about 50% of the sample. The sample comprised blood, either unsorted or a sorted T cell fraction (not recorded which). Receptors were obtained from a human donor who was either an allogeneic HSCT recipient or a stem cell or donor lymphocyte infusion donor (not recorded which). It is not recorded whose cells these are; they may come from a transplant donor.

This clonotype was seen a few times. The chain couples TRBV20-1 to TRBJ2-7; the match to TRBD1 covers 7 bases. The CDR3 loop spans 13 amino acids. Germline-derived CDR1 and CDR2 are DFQATT and SNEGSKA (reference sequence). V trimming: 2 bases; J trimming: 5 bases; junction bases outside the gene matches: 6. The CDR3 is CSARFRGTDEQYF. For the CDR3, the DNA is TGCAGTGCTAGATTTAGGGGGACAGACGAGCAGTACTTC.

V gene TRBV5-1 combines with J gene TRBJ2-1, with 9 bases fitting TRBD1. Trimming took 3 bases from V and 3 from J; bases not matched to a gene: 1. Germline CDR1 reads SGHRS; CDR2 reads YFSETQ. The CDR3 is 14 amino acids. DNA of the CDR3: TGCGCCAGCAGCTGGGGACAGGGCTACAATGAGCAGTTCTTC. Translating it yields CASSWGQGYNEQFF.

The chain has TRBV12-3 or TRBV12-4 and TRBJ2-1; D perhaps matches TRBD1 (5 bases). The CDR3 sequence is 15 residues long. The V end lost 6 bases, the J end lost 0 bases, and 12 bases lay between the germline ends. The CDR3 here is CASSHTGHSYNEQFF. The CDR3 coding sequence is TGTGCCAGCAGCCATACAGGTCACTCCTACAATGAGCAGTTCTTC.

The chain carries TRBV4-2 and TRBJ1-1, with TRBD1 identical over 7 bases. CDR3 length: 18 amino acids. With V trimmed by 4 bases and J by 0 bases, 14 bases remained unmatched. Germline CDR1 is LGHNA and CDR2 is YNFKEQ. The CDR3 bases are TGTGCCAGCAGCCCCCGGGGAGGGAGGGGGCAAATGAACACTGAAGCTTTCTTT. It encodes CASSPRGGRGQMNTEAFF.

The chain has TRBV4-2 and TRBJ2-2; 9 bases agree with TRBD2. There are 16 residues in the CDR3. V was clipped by 1 base and J by 11 bases; unmatched bases: 11. Looked up from germline, CDR1 is LGHNA and CDR2 is YNFKEQ. CDR3 sequence reads: CASSQGMAGGLVELFF. In DNA form, the CDR3 reads TGTGCCAGCAGCCAAGGGATGGCGGGGGGGCTAGTAGAGCTGTTTTTT.

This rearrangement joins TRBV6-6 to TRBJ1-5; no firm D call. The V and J ends lost 11 bases and 2 bases respectively, with 4 bases between them. Per the germline V gene, CDR1 is MNHNY and CDR2 is SVGAGI (reference sequence). The CDR3 is 10 residues long. DNA for the CDR3: TGTGCCGGTGGCAATCAGCCCCAGCATTTT. Translating gives CAGGNQPQHF.

The chain carries TRBV2 and TRBJ2-5, with 13 bases matching TRBD2. This CDR3 has 17 residues. The V gene end was trimmed by 5 bases and the J gene end by 1 base; junction bases not matched to a gene: 7. Germline assignment: CDR1 SNHLY and CDR2 FYNNEI. DNA of the CDR3: TGTGCCAGCAGTACCCAAGGACTAGCGGGGGCCCAAGAGACCCAGTACTTC. Protein sequence: CASSTQGLAGAQETQYF.

The rearrangement uses TRBV20-1 and TRBJ2-2; 8 bases are a match to TRBD2. In germline, CDR1 is DFQATT, CDR2 SNEGSKA (reference sequence). The junction had 5 bases not matched to a gene; V was cut back by 2 bases and J by 0 bases. The CDR3 length is 16 residues. The CDR3 DNA reads as TGCAGTGCTAGATTTCCGGGACTAGCGAACACCGGGGAGCTGTTTTTT. It encodes CSARFPGLANTGELFF.